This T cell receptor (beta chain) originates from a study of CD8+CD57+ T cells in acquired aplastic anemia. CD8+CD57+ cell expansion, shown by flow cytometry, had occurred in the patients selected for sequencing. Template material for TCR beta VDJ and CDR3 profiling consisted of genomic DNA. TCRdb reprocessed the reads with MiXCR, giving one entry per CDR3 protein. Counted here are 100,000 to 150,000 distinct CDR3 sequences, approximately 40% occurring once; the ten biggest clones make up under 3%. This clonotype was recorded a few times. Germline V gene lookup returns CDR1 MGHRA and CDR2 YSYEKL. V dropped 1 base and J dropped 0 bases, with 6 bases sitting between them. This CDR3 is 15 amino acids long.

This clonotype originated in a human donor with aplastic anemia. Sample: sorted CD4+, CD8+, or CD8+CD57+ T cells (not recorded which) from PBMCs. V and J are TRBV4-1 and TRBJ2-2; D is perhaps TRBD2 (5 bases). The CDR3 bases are TGCGCCAGCAGCCAAGTGGGAGCGAACACCGGGGAGCTGTTTTTT. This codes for CASSQVGANTGELFF.